A selection of T cell receptor beta chains follows, all from one sample in a study of T cell responses to AZD1222 COVID-19 vaccine. The table came from immunoSEQ multiplex PCR; TCRdb's copy has only in-frame clones and leaves some out. The sample comprises 120,000 to 150,000 clones, about 91% of which are singletons, and roughly 16% rests with the top ten. This material consisted of peripheral blood, taken on day 0 of AZD1222 vaccination. The receptors were gathered from an adult in good health. The CDR3 runs from the conserved cysteine through the conserved F or W. D genes are given only for firm matches. Clone size appears in some rows only: once, few, many, or a class for an expanded clone.

CDR3 DNA: TGTGCCAGCAGCCAAGCGGCGGGTAACTATGGCTACACCTTC
CDR3 protein: CASSQAAGNYGYTF
clone size: .
D gene: .
V gene: TRBV3-1/TRBV3-2
J gene: TRBJ1-2

CDR3 DNA: TGTGCCAGCAGCTCGACCCGGGCCGGCACCGGGGAGCTGTTTTTT
CDR3 protein: CASSSTRAGTGELFF
clone size: few
D gene: .
V gene: TRBV7-6
J gene: TRBJ2-2

CDR3 DNA: TGTGCCAGCAGCGTAACGACAGGGGAGCGAGAGACCCAGTACTTC
CDR3 protein: CASSVTTGERETQYF
clone size: .
D gene: TRBD1
V gene: TRBV9
J gene: TRBJ2-5

CDR3 DNA: TGTGCCAGCTCACCACCGGCAGCGGGGGGAACCTACGAGCAGTACTTC
CDR3 protein: CASSPPAAGGTYEQYF
clone size: .
D gene: TRBD2
V gene: TRBV18
J gene: TRBJ2-7

CDR3 DNA: TGCGCCAGCAGCCAAGGTGGGAGGTCCGGCTCACTGGGAGGGTCACCCCTCCACTTT
CDR3 protein: CASSQGGRSGSLGGSPLHF
clone size: .
D gene: .
V gene: TRBV4-1
J gene: TRBJ1-6

CDR3 DNA: TGTGCCAGTAGTATAGGGAATCAGCCCCAGCATTTT
CDR3 protein: CASSIGNQPQHF
clone size: .
D gene: .
V gene: TRBV19
J gene: TRBJ1-5

CDR3 DNA: TGTGCCAGCTCACCGGGAGGGGGCAGCGTGAACACTGAAGCTTTCTTT
CDR3 protein: CASSPGGGSVNTEAFF
clone size: .
D gene: TRBD1
V gene: TRBV18
J gene: TRBJ1-1

CDR3 DNA: TGTGCCAGCAGCTTTTTGACGGGCGAGGAGACCCAGTACTTC
CDR3 protein: CASSFLTGEETQYF
clone size: .
D gene: .
V gene: TRBV7-9
J gene: TRBJ2-5

CDR3 DNA: TGTGCCAGCTCACCGAGCGGGACAGATAACTATGGCTACACCTTC
CDR3 protein: CASSPSGTDNYGYTF
clone size: .
D gene: TRBD1
V gene: TRBV18
J gene: TRBJ1-2

CDR3 DNA: TGTGCCAGCAGCCAAGCAAGCAGATCCCGGGAAACTAACTATGGCTACACCTTC
CDR3 protein: CASSQASRSRETNYGYTF
clone size: .
D gene: .
V gene: TRBV3-1/TRBV3-2
J gene: TRBJ1-2

CDR3 DNA: TGTGCCAGCAGCTTAAGGGACGCCGGGGAGCTGTTTTTT
CDR3 protein: CASSLRDAGELFF
clone size: many
D gene: .
V gene: TRBV7-3
J gene: TRBJ2-2

CDR3 DNA: TGTGCCAGCAGTGAGCAGGGGCTCGGCGAGCAGTACTTC
CDR3 protein: CASSEQGLGEQYF
clone size: .
D gene: .
V gene: TRBV6-1
J gene: TRBJ2-7

CDR3 DNA: TGCGCCAGCAGTCAATACCGCCGGAGCTCCTATAATTCACCCCTCCACTTT
CDR3 protein: CASSQYRRSSYNSPLHF
clone size: few
D gene: .
V gene: TRBV23-1
J gene: TRBJ1-6

CDR3 DNA: TGTGCCAGCAGGGCGGACAGGATGAACACTGAAGCTTTCTTT
CDR3 protein: CASRADRMNTEAFF
clone size: .
D gene: TRBD1
V gene: TRBV27
J gene: TRBJ1-1

CDR3 DNA: TGTGCCAGTAGTATTGCTGACAGGGGAGGGTATGGCTACACCTTC
CDR3 protein: CASSIADRGGYGYTF
clone size: .
D gene: TRBD1
V gene: TRBV19
J gene: TRBJ1-2

CDR3 DNA: TGTGCCAGCAGCTTAGCGGAGGGCACTGAAGCTTTCTTT
CDR3 protein: CASSLAEGTEAFF
clone size: .
D gene: .
V gene: TRBV7-9
J gene: TRBJ1-1

CDR3 DNA: TGCGCCAGCAGCTTCAGGGGACGGGTCGGCACCGGGGAGCTGTTTTTT
CDR3 protein: CASSFRGRVGTGELFF
clone size: .
D gene: .
V gene: TRBV5-1
J gene: TRBJ2-2

CDR3 DNA: TGTGCCAGCAGCTCTGGAACTGAAAAACTGTTTTTT
CDR3 protein: CASSSGTEKLFF
clone size: .
D gene: .
V gene: TRBV14
J gene: TRBJ1-4

CDR3 DNA: TGCGCCAGCAGTGACTATAGAGGTGGCACTGAAGCTTTCTTT
CDR3 protein: CASSDYRGGTEAFF
clone size: .
D gene: .
V gene: TRBV5-1
J gene: TRBJ1-1

CDR3 DNA: TGTGCCAGCAGCCACGTTCCTTGGTCCTCTGGAAACACCATATATTTT
CDR3 protein: CASSHVPWSSGNTIYF
clone size: once
D gene: .
V gene: TRBV3-1/TRBV3-2
J gene: TRBJ1-3

CDR3 DNA: TGTGCCGCCAGGCTAGTGGGCAATGAGCAGTTCTTC
CDR3 protein: CAARLVGNEQFF
clone size: .
D gene: .
V gene: TRBV21-1
J gene: TRBJ2-1

CDR3 DNA: TGTGCCAGCAGCCCGGACAGGGGAAATTCAGATACGCAGTATTTT
CDR3 protein: CASSPDRGNSDTQYF
clone size: .
D gene: TRBD1
V gene: TRBV9
J gene: TRBJ2-3

CDR3 DNA: TGCGCCAGCAGCTACCAGGGAGCAACTAATGAAAAACTGTTTTTT
CDR3 protein: CASSYQGATNEKLFF
clone size: .
D gene: .
V gene: TRBV5-1
J gene: TRBJ1-4

CDR3 DNA: TGTGCCAGCAGCCCCCTCGGCGGGACAGGGTGGTGGATATCTGAAGCTTTCTTT
CDR3 protein: CASSPLGGTGWWISEAFF
clone size: .
D gene: TRBD1
V gene: TRBV7-9
J gene: TRBJ1-1

CDR3 DNA: TGTGCCAGCAGCTTGGGGACAGGGATGCATGAGCAGTTCTTC
CDR3 protein: CASSLGTGMHEQFF
clone size: .
D gene: TRBD1
V gene: TRBV11-2
J gene: TRBJ2-1

CDR3 DNA: TGTGCCAGTAGTTCCGCCAGCACAGGATACACTGAAGCTTTCTTT
CDR3 protein: CASSSASTGYTEAFF
clone size: .
D gene: .
V gene: TRBV19
J gene: TRBJ1-1

CDR3 DNA: TGCGCCAGCAGCTTGGGCTCGGACAATCAGCCCCAGCATTTT
CDR3 protein: CASSLGSDNQPQHF
clone size: .
D gene: .
V gene: TRBV5-1
J gene: TRBJ1-5

CDR3 DNA: TGTGCCGTGACTTCATCTGGAAACACCATATATTTT
CDR3 protein: CAVTSSGNTIYF
clone size: .
D gene: .
V gene: TRBV7-2
J gene: TRBJ1-3

CDR3 DNA: TGCGCCAGCAGCTCCGGGACAGGTTCGAACTATGGCTACACCTTC
CDR3 protein: CASSSGTGSNYGYTF
clone size: .
D gene: TRBD1
V gene: TRBV5-1
J gene: TRBJ1-2

CDR3 DNA: TGTGCCAGCTCACCAGCCGGGATAAAAATTGGGGTGGCTAACTATGGCTACACCTTC
CDR3 protein: CASSPAGIKIGVANYGYTF
clone size: .
D gene: .
V gene: TRBV18
J gene: TRBJ1-2

CDR3 DNA: TGTGCCAGCGGGGGACAGTTGAACACTGAAGCTTTCTTT
CDR3 protein: CASGGQLNTEAFF
clone size: .
D gene: TRBD1
V gene: TRBV6-5
J gene: TRBJ1-1

CDR3 DNA: TGTGCCAGCTCACCACGCGGACAGGGTATGGGGAGCAATCAGCCCCAGCATTTT
CDR3 protein: CASSPRGQGMGSNQPQHF
clone size: .
D gene: TRBD1
V gene: TRBV18
J gene: TRBJ1-5

CDR3 DNA: TGTGCCAGCAGTGAAGGCAGTTCCCTCAATCAGCCCCAGCATTTT
CDR3 protein: CASSEGSSLNQPQHF
clone size: .
D gene: .
V gene: TRBV2
J gene: TRBJ1-5

CDR3 DNA: TGTGCCAGCAGTCCGGGGGCAAGCGCGAACACCGGGGAGCTGTTTTTT
CDR3 protein: CASSPGASANTGELFF
clone size: .
D gene: .
V gene: TRBV5-5
J gene: TRBJ2-2

CDR3 DNA: TGTGCCAGCTCACCCCGACAGGCGACAGGGGGGACTGAAGCTTTCTTT
CDR3 protein: CASSPRQATGGTEAFF
clone size: .
D gene: TRBD1
V gene: TRBV18
J gene: TRBJ1-1

CDR3 DNA: TGTGCCAGCAGCAAGGGACAGAATAGCAATCAGCCCCAGCATTTT
CDR3 protein: CASSKGQNSNQPQHF
clone size: once
D gene: TRBD1
V gene: TRBV7-9
J gene: TRBJ1-5

CDR3 DNA: TGTGCCAGCAGCTTAACCACTTCCGCAGATACGCAGTATTTT
CDR3 protein: CASSLTTSADTQYF
clone size: .
D gene: .
V gene: TRBV7-3
J gene: TRBJ2-3

CDR3 DNA: TGCAGTGCTAGAGGCGGCTACGAGCAGTACTTC
CDR3 protein: CSARGGYEQYF
clone size: .
D gene: .
V gene: TRBV20-1
J gene: TRBJ2-7

CDR3 DNA: TGCGCCAGCACCCCCCGACAGGGGACCTATGGCTACACCTTC
CDR3 protein: CASTPRQGTYGYTF
clone size: few
D gene: TRBD1
V gene: TRBV5-1
J gene: TRBJ1-2

CDR3 DNA: TGTGCCAGTAGAGGGACCGGGACAGGGAGGTCACCCCTCCACTTT
CDR3 protein: CASRGTGTGRSPLHF
clone size: few
D gene: TRBD1
V gene: TRBV19
J gene: TRBJ1-6

CDR3 DNA: TGTGCCAGTGCTAGTTTGGCCTCGGGTCAAGCTGAAGCTTTCTTT
CDR3 protein: CASASLASGQAEAFF
clone size: .
D gene: .
V gene: TRBV19
J gene: TRBJ1-1

CDR3 DNA: TGTGCCACCAGTGTGACGGCCCCCTCGGGTGAGCAGTTCTTC
CDR3 protein: CATSVTAPSGEQFF
clone size: .
D gene: .
V gene: TRBV24-1
J gene: TRBJ2-1

CDR3 DNA: TGTGCCAGCAGTTTTGCCTATCCGGGCGAGCAGTACTTC
CDR3 protein: CASSFAYPGEQYF
clone size: .
D gene: .
V gene: TRBV12-3/TRBV12-4
J gene: TRBJ2-7

CDR3 DNA: TGCGCCAGCAGCTTTGAGTCGGCAGACTATGGCTACACCTTC
CDR3 protein: CASSFESADYGYTF
clone size: .
D gene: .
V gene: TRBV5-1
J gene: TRBJ1-2

CDR3 DNA: TGTGCCAGCAATTCCGGGGCCACAGTCAGTGGCTACACCTTC
CDR3 protein: CASNSGATVSGYTF
clone size: .
D gene: .
V gene: TRBV27
J gene: TRBJ1-2

CDR3 DNA: TGTGCCAGCCGATCAGGGGCTGAAAAACTGTTTTTT
CDR3 protein: CASRSGAEKLFF
clone size: .
D gene: .
V gene: TRBV2
J gene: TRBJ1-4

CDR3 DNA: TGTGCCACCAGTTTACCCGGGACAGGCTACAATGAGCAGTTCTTC
CDR3 protein: CATSLPGTGYNEQFF
clone size: once
D gene: TRBD1
V gene: TRBV24-1
J gene: TRBJ2-1

CDR3 DNA: TGTGCCAGCAGCCAAGGACACCGAGAGGCAGATACGCAGTATTTT
CDR3 protein: CASSQGHREADTQYF
clone size: .
D gene: .
V gene: TRBV4-2
J gene: TRBJ2-3

CDR3 DNA: TGTGCCAGCTCACAGGGCAGGGACGATGGCTACACCTTC
CDR3 protein: CASSQGRDDGYTF
clone size: .
D gene: .
V gene: TRBV18
J gene: TRBJ1-2

CDR3 DNA: TGCAGCGTGGAAACACAGGGCTCAGGGTGGGGCTACACCTTC
CDR3 protein: CSVETQGSGWGYTF
clone size: .
D gene: .
V gene: TRBV29-1
J gene: TRBJ1-2

CDR3 DNA: TGTGCCAGCAGCCGTGGGACGGCCTCTGGGGCCAACGTCCTGACTTTC
CDR3 protein: CASSRGTASGANVLTF
clone size: .
D gene: .
V gene: TRBV16
J gene: TRBJ2-6

CDR3 DNA: TGTGCCAGCAGCGCATCAGTTGGCTACACCTTC
CDR3 protein: CASSASVGYTF
clone size: .
D gene: .
V gene: TRBV9
J gene: TRBJ1-2

CDR3 DNA: TGTGCCAGCTCACCAACGGACGTAAGGGGCTACACCTTC
CDR3 protein: CASSPTDVRGYTF
clone size: .
D gene: .
V gene: TRBV18
J gene: TRBJ1-2

CDR3 DNA: TGTGCCAGCATCAAACAGGGGAGCTCCTACAATGAGCAGTTCTTC
CDR3 protein: CASIKQGSSYNEQFF
clone size: once
D gene: TRBD1
V gene: TRBV7-9
J gene: TRBJ2-1

CDR3 DNA: TGTGCCAGCAGTCGAGGGACCCGGGGCCAAGAGACCCAGTACTTC
CDR3 protein: CASSRGTRGQETQYF
clone size: .
D gene: .
V gene: TRBV5-5
J gene: TRBJ2-5